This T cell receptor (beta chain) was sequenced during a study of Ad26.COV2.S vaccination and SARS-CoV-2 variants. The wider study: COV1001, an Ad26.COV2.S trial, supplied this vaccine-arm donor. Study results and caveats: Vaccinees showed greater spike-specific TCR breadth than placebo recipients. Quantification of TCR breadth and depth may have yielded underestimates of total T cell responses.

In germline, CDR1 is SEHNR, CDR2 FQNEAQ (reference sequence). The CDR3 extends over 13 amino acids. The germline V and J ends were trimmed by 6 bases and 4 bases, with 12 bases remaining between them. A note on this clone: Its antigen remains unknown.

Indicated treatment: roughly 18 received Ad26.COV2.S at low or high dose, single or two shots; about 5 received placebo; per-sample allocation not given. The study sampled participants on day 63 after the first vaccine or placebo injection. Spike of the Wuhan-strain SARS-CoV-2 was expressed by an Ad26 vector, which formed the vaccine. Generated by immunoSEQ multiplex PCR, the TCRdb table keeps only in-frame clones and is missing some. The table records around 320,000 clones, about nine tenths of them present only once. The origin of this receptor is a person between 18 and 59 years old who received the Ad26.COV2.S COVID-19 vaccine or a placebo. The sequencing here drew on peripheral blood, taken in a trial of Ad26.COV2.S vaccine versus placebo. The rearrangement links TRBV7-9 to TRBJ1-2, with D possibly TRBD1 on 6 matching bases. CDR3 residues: CASRLQGSYGYTF. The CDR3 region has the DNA TGTGCCAGCAGGTTACAGGGAAGCTATGGCTACACCTTC. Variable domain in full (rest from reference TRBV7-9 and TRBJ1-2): DTGVSQNPRHKITKRGQNVTFRCDPISEHNRLYWYRQTLGQGPEFLTYFQNEAQLEKSRLLSDRFSAERPKGSFSTLEIQRTEQGDSAMYLCASRLQGSYGYTFGSGTRLTVV.